This T cell receptor beta chain was recovered during a study of human CD8 memory T cell subsets. Total CD8+ T cells came from negative magnetic enrichment. It was from duplicate vials of some 150,000 sorted CD8+ T cells per subset that RNA came. Whole-study findings and limits: In stem-like memory T cells, Chao1 estimates suggested more diversity than in precursor exhausted T cells.

The CDR3 consists of 13 residues. From germline, CDR1 is SQVTM and CDR2 ANQGSEA. This clonotype registers medium-sized by frequency. Its antigen is as yet unknown. Investigators built TCR beta libraries using UMI-labeled 5' RACE. In the authors' workflow: TCR beta libraries each contained roughly 3,000 to 20,000 functional CDR3 beta clonotypes. TCRdb re-called the 5' RACE reads and gives one entry per CDR3 protein, without DNA. TCRdb, rather than the study authors, made the V and J calls. This repertoire includes approximately 7,000 distinct CDR3 sequences. This receptor was taken from a human donor in good health. Material for sequencing was CD8+ T cells from PBMCs. The gene calls are TRBV29-1 and TRBJ2-7; TCRdb outputs TRBD1, but without DNA this stays unchecked. The CDR3 region is CSASGTGGSEQYF.